Shown below are 20 T cell receptor beta chains from a single sample sequenced in a study of somatic mutations in cytotoxic T cells in rheumatoid arthritis. TCRdb keeps only in-frame clones here, not all; method: immunoSEQ multiplex PCR. The sample includes about 12,000 clones, over 65% of them seen just once. The sequencing input was CD8+ T cells sorted from blood. The receptors were sampled from a man between 65 and 80 years old in good health.

V is TRBV2 and J is TRBJ2-7; TRBD1 aligns across 8 bases. The CDR3 totals 17 residues. After removal of 1 base from V and 0 bases from J, the junction contained 8 bases not matched to a gene. The germline V gene encodes CDR1 SNHLY and CDR2 FYNNEI. This chain's CDR3 is CASSEEAGGLSSYEQYF. The CDR3 nucleotides read TGTGCCAGCAGTGAAGAGGCAGGGGGCTTGAGCTCCTACGAGCAGTACTTC.

The genes are TRBV7-8 and TRBJ1-2, with a possible D match to TRBD1 (5 bases). Germline V CDR1 and CDR2: SGHVS, FQNEAQ. The CDR3 is made up of 15 amino acids. Trimming removed 5 bases from V and 0 bases from J, with 13 bases in between. CDR3: CASSPGAAPNYGYTF. Here the CDR3 DNA reads TGTGCCAGCAGCCCCGGGGCTGCCCCTAACTATGGCTACACCTTC.

This chain joins TRBV11-2 and TRBJ1-4, with D possibly TRBD1 on 6 matching bases. The V end lost 4 bases, the J end lost 8 bases, and 11 bases lay between the germline ends. This CDR3 is 13 amino acids long. Per the germline V gene, CDR1 is SGHAT and CDR2 is FQNNGV. CDR3 amino acids: CASSSQGMEKLFF. DNA for the CDR3: TGTGCCAGCAGCTCACAGGGAATGGAAAAACTGTTTTTT.

The chain is built from TRBV7-9 and TRBJ2-7, with 11 bases matching TRBD1. The CDR3 length is 15 residues. Germline V gene lookup returns CDR1 SEHNR and CDR2 FQNEAQ (reference sequence). V shed 3 bases and J 0 bases; nucleotides not matched to a gene: 1. CDR3: CASSLDRGLSYEQYF. CDR3 nucleotide sequence: TGTGCCAGCAGCTTGGACAGGGGGCTCTCCTACGAGCAGTACTTC.

The rearrangement links TRBV11-1 to TRBJ2-3, with 8 bases identical to TRBD2. Germline V CDR1 and CDR2: SGHAT, FQDESV (reference sequence). This CDR3 has 18 amino acids. The trim removed 0 bases at V and 3 bases at J, leaving 11 bases unmatched. CDR3 nucleotide sequence: TGTGCCAGCAGCTTAGCATCGGGGGGGCAACTACTGACAGATACGCAGTATTTT. Translated, it gives CASSLASGGQLLTDTQYF.

This sequence joins TRBV4-1 and TRBJ1-1, with D hard to call. The V gene's germline CDR1 is MGHRA and CDR2 YSYEKL. V was cut by 3 bases and J by 1 base, with 12 bases left in between. The CDR3 spans 15 residues. The CDR3 DNA reads TGCGCCAGCAGCCAGCTTCCTACGGCGAACACTGAAGCTTTCTTT. This gives the protein CASSQLPTANTEAFF.

This clone is medium-sized. This chain uses TRBV27 with TRBJ1-2, with 12 bases matching TRBD1. The trim removed 6 bases at V and 8 bases at J, leaving 4 bases unmatched. This CDR3 has 13 residues. Germline-derived CDR1 and CDR2 are MNHEY and SMNVEV (reference sequence). The CDR3 spells CASRGQGAWGYTF. In nucleotides, the CDR3 is TGTGCCAGCAGGGGACAGGGGGCGTGGGGCTACACCTTC.

This clone was observed a few times. The genes are TRBV10-2 and TRBJ1-1; perhaps TRBD1 as D (5 bases). V was pared by 2 bases and J by 3 bases, with 7 bases between. This CDR3 spans 13 amino acids. Germline lookup yields CDR1 WSHSY and CDR2 SAAADI. CDR3 residues: CASSEEGYTEAFF. CDR3 nucleotide sequence: TGCGCCAGCAGTGAGGAGGGGTACACTGAAGCTTTCTTT.

V usage is TRBV11-2 and J usage is TRBJ2-5, with 7 positions matching TRBD1. The DNA end favors TRBJ2-7, so the J call may be wrong. The CDR3 contains 16 residues. Germline values: CDR1 SGHAT, CDR2 FQNNGV. In DNA form, the CDR3 reads TGTGCCAGCAGCCCGAACAGGGGAATTATCTCCTACGAGCAGTACTTC. This gives the protein CASSPNRGIISYEQYF.

In this sample, this clone turned up once. The chain recombines TRBV6-4 with TRBJ2-3, with TRBD2 matching 8 bases. Per germline, CDR1 MRHNA and CDR2 SNTAGT. The ends lost 2 bases at V and 1 base at J; junction bases unmatched: 5. This CDR3 is built from 16 residues. Here the CDR3 reads CASSDTGGAGTDTQYF. CDR3 nucleotide sequence: TGTGCCAGCAGTGACACCGGGGGGGCAGGCACAGATACGCAGTATTTT.

The chain uses TRBV28 and TRBJ1-1; the D gene is possibly TRBD1 (5 bases). Germline V gives CDR1 MDHEN, CDR2 SYDVKM. The CDR3 has 16 amino acids. Trimming cost V 2 bases and J 2 bases, with 15 bases left between them. The CDR3 spells CASSLRGEYRNTEAFF. The CDR3 DNA follows: TGTGCCAGCAGTTTAAGAGGGGAATACAGAAACACTGAAGCTTTCTTT.

J is TRBJ2-7 and V is TRBV14; unclear D gene. This CDR3 spans 13 amino acids. Per the germline V gene, CDR1 is SGHDN and CDR2 is FVKESK. The V and J ends lost 2 bases and 2 bases respectively, with 7 bases between them. The CDR3 reads CASSQLSTYEQYF. The CDR3 nucleotides read TGTGCCAGCAGCCAATTGTCGACCTACGAGCAGTACTTC.

The chain joins TRBV5-5 to TRBJ2-7; 12 bases are shared with TRBD1. Germline assignment: CDR1 SGHKS and CDR2 YYEKEE (reference sequence). CDR3 length: 14 amino acids. J lost 6 bases, V lost 4 bases, and 5 bases had no gene match. The CDR3 is CASSPGQGAAEQYF. Written as DNA, the CDR3 is TGTGCCAGCAGCCCGGGACAGGGGGCCGCCGAGCAGTACTTC.

The chain recombines TRBV6-1 with TRBJ1-4, with D possibly matching TRBD1 (6 bases). Trimming stripped 1 base from V and 4 bases from J, with 13 bases between. The CDR3 runs to 16 residues. Germline CDR1 is MNHNS and CDR2 is SASEGT. CDR3: CASSEGNRAYNEKLFF. DNA of the CDR3: TGTGCCAGCAGTGAAGGGAACAGGGCTTATAATGAAAAACTGTTTTTT.

The rearrangement uses TRBV4-3 and TRBJ2-2; 7 bases are a match to TRBD1. V was clipped by 4 bases and J by 0 bases; unmatched bases: 2. Germline V gene data show CDR1 as LGHNA and CDR2 as YSLEER. There are 15 residues in the CDR3. Here the CDR3 DNA reads TGCGCCAGCAGCCCCGGGACAGCGAACACCGGGGAGCTGTTTTTT. Protein product: CASSPGTANTGELFF.

CDR3 bases: TGTGCCAGCAGTGGCACAAGTACTGGGGCCAACGTCCTGACTTTC. This translates into CASSGTSTGANVLTF. This rearrangement joins TRBV6-1 to TRBJ2-6; D unclear. V was shortened by 4 bases and J by 2 bases, with 9 bases between the two germline ends. Germline V gene data show CDR1 as MNHNS and CDR2 as SASEGT. This CDR3 is 15 amino acids long.

This clone was counted a few times. The chain recombines TRBV19 with TRBJ1-2; D perhaps matches TRBD1 (6 bases). CDR1 LNHDA and CDR2 SQIVND come from the germline V gene (reference sequence). The V end lost 4 bases, the J end lost 3 bases, and 12 bases lay between the germline ends. This CDR3 is built from 14 residues. This CDR3 reads CASSTPQGDYGYTF. CDR3 bases: TGTGCCAGTAGTACGCCACAGGGAGACTATGGCTACACCTTC. Full variable domain (remainder filled in from reference TRBV19 and TRBJ1-2): DGGITQSPKYLFRKEGQNVTLSCEQNLNHDAMYWYRQDPGQGLRLIYYSQIVNDFQKGDIAEGYSVSREKKESFPLTVTSAQKNPTAFYLCASSTPQGDYGYTFGSGTRLTVV.

This clone was found a few times. The chain combines TRBV27 with TRBJ1-1; weak D call: TRBD1 (6 bases). The germline gives CDR1 MNHEY, CDR2 SMNVEV (reference sequence). Trimming cost V 8 bases and J 1 base, with 17 bases left between them. The CDR3 spans 15 residues. CDR3 amino acids: CASGLVHRENTEAFF. The CDR3 region has the DNA TGTGCCAGCGGATTGGTTCACAGGGAGAACACTGAAGCTTTCTTT.

This chain joins TRBV11-2 and TRBJ2-3; 7 bases match TRBD1. The CDR3 runs to 18 residues. With V trimmed by 1 base and J by 1 base, 11 bases remained unmatched. Germline V gives CDR1 SGHAT, CDR2 FQNNGV. This chain's CDR3 is CASSLVLQGVRGTDTQYF. CDR3 in DNA: TGTGCCAGCAGCTTAGTCTTGCAGGGGGTTAGAGGCACAGATACGCAGTATTTT.

The chain has TRBV5-1 and TRBJ1-3; TRBD1 might be the D (5 bases). The V end was cut by 0 bases, the J end by 1 base, with 11 bases between. The germline CDR1 and CDR2 sequences are SGHRS and YFSETQ. The CDR3 has 16 amino acids. CDR3 DNA: TGCGCCAGCAGCTTGGAGGCAGGGAGGTCTGGAAACACCATATATTTT. Translation gives CASSLEAGRSGNTIYF.